These 9 T cell receptor beta chains came from one sample sequenced in a study of shared clonotypes between healthy human individuals (dated by TCRdb to the early 2020s). The method was the immunoSEQ multiplex PCR assay. Entries here come from immuneACCESS through TCRdb and include only in-frame sequences with V and J called. Some clones fail to appear in such tables; in the studies checked, an unresolved V gene covers under half of the shortfall, and the cause of the remainder is unknown. The sample has about 2.4 million clones on record, roughly 93% of them singletons. The ten top clones hold about 0.34% of the sample. The sample taken for sequencing was naive CD4+ T cells from PBMCs. What this sample's cell subset or site label stands for: CD45RA+ positively selected. Receptors originate from a young man in good health. Some clones in this sample may be carry-over from other donors' samples.

The genes are TRBV14 and TRBJ2-3; a weak D match, TRBD2 (6 bases). The CDR3 length is 16 residues. V lost 0 bases and J lost 1, with 11 bases in between. Germline assignment: CDR1 SGHDN and CDR2 FVKESK. The CDR3 loop is CASSQDSGRGTDTQYF. In DNA, the CDR3 is TGTGCCAGCAGCCAAGATAGCGGACGGGGCACAGATACGCAGTATTTT.

The V and J genes are TRBV5-4 and TRBJ1-1; D not resolved. The germline gives CDR1 SGHNT, CDR2 YYREEE (reference sequence). Trimming shortened V by 4 bases and J by 4 bases, and 20 bases separated the two germline ends. There are 16 residues in the CDR3. CDR3 residues: CASSGRTGGLGTEAFF. The CDR3 region has the DNA TGTGCCAGCAGCGGACGGACGGGAGGGTTAGGCACTGAAGCTTTCTTT.

This rearrangement joins TRBV14 to TRBJ2-1, with D possibly being TRBD1 (5 bases). Germline V gene lookup returns CDR1 SGHDN and CDR2 FVKESK. The CDR3 spans 13 residues. This CDR3 is CAPGRVTYNEQFF. CDR3 in DNA: TGTGCTCCCGGCAGGGTCACCTACAATGAGCAGTTCTTC.

The chain couples TRBV19 to TRBJ2-7, with a weak D call TRBD1 (5 bases). The CDR3 has 16 residues. Germline CDR1 reads LNHDA; CDR2 reads SQIVND (reference sequence). Between the trimmed V and J ends, which lost 5 bases and 6 bases, there was a span of 23 bases. CDR3 nucleotide sequence: TGTGCCAGTAGTCGGGCGGCGTGGGGCTCCTCCGGCGAGCAGTACTTC. As protein: CASSRAAWGSSGEQYF.

This clone has just a few counts. The chain joins TRBV19 to TRBJ1-1; 8 bases are a match to TRBD1. After removal of 5 bases from V and 4 bases from J, the junction contained 6 bases not matched to a gene. The CDR3 has 14 residues. The V gene's germline CDR1 is LNHDA and CDR2 SQIVND (reference sequence). CDR3 region: CASSWDRWSTEAFF. DNA of the CDR3: TGTGCCAGTAGTTGGGACAGGTGGAGCACTGAAGCTTTCTTT.

The chain uses TRBV6-1 and TRBJ1-2; D is unresolved. Germline-derived CDR1 and CDR2 are MNHNS and SASEGT. The V and J ends lost 4 bases and 8 bases respectively, with 11 bases between them. This CDR3 is 12 amino acids long. The CDR3 region has the DNA TGTGCCAGCAGTGTGGTTCCGTCCGGCTACACCTTC. Translated: CASSVVPSGYTF.

The chain is built from TRBV28 and TRBJ1-6; D gene unclear. CDR3 size: 14 residues. Germline V gene lookup returns CDR1 MDHEN and CDR2 SYDVKM. V lost 6 bases, J lost 5 bases, and 11 bases lay in between. The CDR3 DNA reads TGTGCCAGCAGCGCCAGTAGAGATAATTCACCCCTCCACTTT. Encoded protein: CASSASRDNSPLHF.

This clone was recorded once. This chain links TRBV9 with TRBJ1-3; D unresolved. The CDR3 is made up of 16 amino acids. The germline V gene has CDR1 SGDLS and CDR2 YYNGEE. V lost 4 bases, J lost 0 bases, and 14 bases lay in between. The chain's CDR3 is CASSPDSLSSGNTIYF. The DNA of the CDR3 is TGTGCCAGCAGCCCCGACTCCCTCAGCTCTGGAAACACCATATATTTT. Complete variable domain (other parts from reference TRBV9 and TRBJ1-3): DSGVTQTPKHLITATGQRVTLRCSPRSGDLSVYWYQQSLDQGLQFLIQYYNGEERAKGNILERFSAQQFPDLHSELNLSSLELGDSALYFCASSPDSLSSGNTIYFGEGSWLTVV.

This CDR3 is CASSQDRGGPGYNEQFF. The CDR3 nucleotides read TGTGCCAGCAGCCAAGATCGCGGGGGCCCAGGATACAATGAGCAGTTCTTC. This chain joins TRBV4-2 and TRBJ2-1, with a possible D match to TRBD2 (7 bases). Trimming shortened V by 0 bases and J by 4 bases, and 16 bases separated the two germline ends. Germline lookup yields CDR1 LGHNA and CDR2 YNFKEQ. This CDR3 spans 17 amino acids.